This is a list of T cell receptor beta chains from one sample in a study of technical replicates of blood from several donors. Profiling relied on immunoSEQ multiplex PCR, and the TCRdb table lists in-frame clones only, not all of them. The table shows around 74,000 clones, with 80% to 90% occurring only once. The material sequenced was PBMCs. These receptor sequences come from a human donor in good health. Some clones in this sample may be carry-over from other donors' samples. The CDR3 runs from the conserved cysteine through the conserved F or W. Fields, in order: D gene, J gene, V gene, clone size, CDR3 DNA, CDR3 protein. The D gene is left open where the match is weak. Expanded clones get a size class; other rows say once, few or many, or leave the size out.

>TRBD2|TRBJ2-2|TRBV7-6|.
TGTGTGGGCGGGAGGCCGAACACCGGGGAGCTGTTTTTT
CVGGRPNTGELFF
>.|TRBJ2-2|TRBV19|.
TGTGCCAGTAGTCTATACGTAGGGGGCACCGGGGAGCTGTTTTTT
CASSLYVGGTGELFF
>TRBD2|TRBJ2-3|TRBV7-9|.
TGTGCCAGCAGCTTAGTAGCGGGGTTCTCAGATACGCAGTATTTT
CASSLVAGFSDTQYF
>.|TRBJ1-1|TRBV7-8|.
TGTGCCAGCAGCTCGTACGGGGGTGAAGCTTTCTTT
CASSSYGGEAFF
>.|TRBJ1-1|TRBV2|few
TGTGCCAGCAACGGACAGAACACTGAAGCTTTCTTT
CASNGQNTEAFF
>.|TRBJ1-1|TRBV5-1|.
TGCGCCAGCAGCCCGGGGGGGAGGGCTGAAGCTTTCTTT
CASSPGGRAEAFF
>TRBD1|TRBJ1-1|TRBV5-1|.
TGCGCCAGCAGCTTGGTACAGGGGATTGGCACTGAAGCTTTCTTT
CASSLVQGIGTEAFF
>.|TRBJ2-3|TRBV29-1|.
TGCAGCGTTGACGCTGGAGGAGATACGCAGTATTTT
CSVDAGGDTQYF
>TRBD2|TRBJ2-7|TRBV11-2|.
TGTGCCAGCACCATGGGGCGGGGGGCATCCTACGAGCAGTACTTC
CASTMGRGASYEQYF
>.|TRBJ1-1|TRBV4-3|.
TGCGCCAGCAGCCGGGGGGGTCGGGCTGAAGCTTTCTTT
CASSRGGRAEAFF
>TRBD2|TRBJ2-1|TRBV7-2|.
TGTGCCAGCAGCCTCGGACTAGCGGGGGCCGCCTATGAGCAGTTCTTC
CASSLGLAGAAYEQFF
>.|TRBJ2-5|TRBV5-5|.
TGTGCCAGCAGCTTTGGGCCCCAAGAGACCCAGTACTTC
CASSFGPQETQYF
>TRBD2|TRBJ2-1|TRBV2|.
TGTGCCAGCTATGCGGGGGGGAGCTCCTACAATGAGCAGTTCTTC
CASYAGGSSYNEQFF
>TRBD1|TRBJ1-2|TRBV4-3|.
TGCGCCAGCAGCCAAACCGACAGGGGGCCGGGCTATGGCTACACCTTC
CASSQTDRGPGYGYTF
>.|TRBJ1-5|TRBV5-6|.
TGTGCCAGCAGCTTGGGAGGTTCTCTTCAGCCCCAGCATTTT
CASSLGGSLQPQHF
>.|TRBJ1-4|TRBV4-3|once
TGCGCCAGCAGCCAAGGACAGCAATCTGAAAAACTGTTTTTT
CASSQGQQSEKLFF